Listed here are 13 T cell receptor beta chains from one sample, sequenced in a study of graft-versus-host responses after intestinal transplantation. This table comes from immunoSEQ multiplex PCR, and its TCRdb copy is limited to in-frame clones, with some not included. Among about 88,000 clones, roughly 92% were seen once, and the ten largest hold roughly 0.31%. Their antigen targets remain unknown. The specimen comprised unstimulated CD4+ T cells sorted from spleen or lymph node cells, sampled before intestinal transplant. All receptors come from a human donor who received an intestinal transplant.

This sequence joins TRBV19 and TRBJ2-1, with TRBD2 matching over 8 bases. J lost 10 bases, V lost 6 bases, and 17 bases had no gene match. Germline values: CDR1 LNHDA, CDR2 SQIVND (reference sequence). The CDR3 length is 16 residues. The CDR3 nucleotides are TGTGCCAGTAGCAGAAGCGGGAGTTTGGGAGTCTGGGAGCAGTTCTTC. This codes for CASSRSGSLGVWEQFF. Supplemented by reference TRBV19 and TRBJ2-1, the full variable domain reads DGGITQSPKYLFRKEGQNVTLSCEQNLNHDAMYWYRQDPGQGLRLIYYSQIVNDFQKGDIAEGYSVSREKKESFPLTVTSAQKNPTAFYLCASSRSGSLGVWEQFFGPGTRLTVL.

The chain links TRBV4-1 to TRBJ1-6; the match to TRBD1 covers 7 bases. Per the germline V gene, CDR1 is MGHRA and CDR2 is YSYEKL. There are 16 residues in the CDR3. V lost 2 bases, J lost 5 bases, and 6 bases stayed unmatched. CDR3: CASSQKGDSHNSPLHF. CDR3 DNA sequence: TGCGCCAGCAGCCAAAAAGGGGACAGCCATAATTCACCCCTCCACTTT.

Here the CDR3 reads CASSGPTTSGTDTQYF. CDR3 DNA sequence: TGTGCCAGCAGTGGACCCACAACTAGCGGCACAGATACGCAGTATTTT. V usage is TRBV2 and J usage is TRBJ2-3, with 7 bases aligning to TRBD2. J gave up 1 base and V 4 bases, and 8 bases lay outside the gene matches. Germline CDR1 SNHLY, CDR2 FYNNEI. The CDR3 is 16 residues long.

The J gene is TRBJ1-2, the V gene TRBV29-1, with D perhaps matching TRBD1 (5 bases). The CDR3 totals 14 residues. CDR1 SQVTM and CDR2 ANQGSEA come from the germline V gene. Trimming took off 3 bases at V and 6 bases at J, with 17 bases between the two ends. CDR3 residues: CSVEVRVVPDGYTF. CDR3 nucleotides: TGCAGCGTTGAGGTCAGGGTGGTCCCCGATGGCTACACCTTC.

The chain combines TRBV2 with TRBJ2-1; 10 bases fit TRBD2. This CDR3 has 16 amino acids. Germline V gives CDR1 SNHLY, CDR2 FYNNEI. The trim removed 4 bases at V and 4 bases at J, leaving 7 bases unmatched. This CDR3 reads CASSGLAGYGYNEQFF. The CDR3 nucleotides read TGTGCCAGCAGTGGACTAGCGGGTTATGGGTACAATGAGCAGTTCTTC.

The chain carries TRBV9 and TRBJ2-1; D call uncertain. CDR1 SGDLS and CDR2 YYNGEE come from the germline V gene. Trimming stripped 0 bases from V and 6 bases from J, with 13 bases between. The CDR3 totals 15 residues. Here the CDR3 DNA reads TGTGCCAGCAGCGTAGAACTCCTGTCCGTCAATGAGCAGTTCTTC. Protein product: CASSVELLSVNEQFF.

V and J are TRBV19 and TRBJ1-5; possibly TRBD1 for D (6 bases). CDR1 and CDR2 (germline): LNHDA, SQIVND (reference sequence). This CDR3 comprises 15 residues. Trimming left V 4 bases short and J 5 bases short, with 15 bases between. The CDR3 DNA reads TGTGCCAGTAGTAAAGATTGGACAGCATATCAGCCCCAGCATTTT. This codes for CASSKDWTAYQPQHF.

The chain uses TRBV5-1 and TRBJ2-3; D gene unclear. Germline lookup yields CDR1 SGHRS and CDR2 YFSETQ. The CDR3 extends over 14 amino acids. With 1 base removed from V and 0 bases from J, the gap between germline ends came to 6 bases. CDR3 DNA: TGCGCCAGCAGCTTGACGGATAGCACAGATACGCAGTATTTT. Translating gives CASSLTDSTDTQYF.

The CDR3 bases are TGTGCCACCATGAGGGACCGATCAACTAATGAAAAACTGTTTTTT. It encodes CATMRDRSTNEKLFF. V is TRBV15 and J is TRBJ1-4; D is perhaps TRBD1 (5 bases). The V end lost 7 bases, the J end lost 0 bases, and 12 bases lay between the germline ends. The CDR3 covers 15 residues. Looked up from germline, CDR1 is LNHNV and CDR2 is YYDKDF (reference sequence).

The chain couples TRBV28 to TRBJ1-2; a possible D gene is TRBD1 (5 bases). The CDR3 spans 15 residues. With 5 bases removed from V and 3 bases from J, the gap between germline ends came to 16 bases. Germline CDR1 is MDHEN and CDR2 is SYDVKM. Here the CDR3 reads CASSPQAGVHYGYTF. As DNA, the CDR3 is TGTGCCAGCAGTCCTCAGGCGGGGGTTCACTATGGCTACACCTTC.

The rearrangement links TRBV7-6 to TRBJ2-2, with a possible D match to TRBD2 (5 bases). The CDR3 loop spans 16 amino acids. Germline V gives CDR1 SGHVS, CDR2 FNYEAQ. Trimming removed 5 bases at V and 0 bases at J, with 13 bases between. Here the CDR3 reads CASSTGVGPNTGELFF. CDR3 coding DNA: TGTGCCAGCAGCACCGGGGTGGGCCCGAACACCGGGGAGCTGTTTTTT.

V gene TRBV5-1 combines with J gene TRBJ2-7; 8 positions agree with TRBD1. Germline values: CDR1 SGHRS, CDR2 YFSETQ. This CDR3 has 16 residues. J gave up 5 bases and V 4 bases, and 14 bases lay outside the gene matches. CDR3 DNA sequence: TGCGCCAGCAGCACCGGACAGGGTCTTTCTTCTGACGAGCAGTACTTC. As protein: CASSTGQGLSSDEQYF.

This clone has only one observation. The V call is TRBV6-5, the J call TRBJ1-5; D uncertain. CDR3 length: 11 residues. The V gene lost 8 bases and the J gene lost 6 bases, with 8 bases spanning the gap. From germline, CDR1 is MNHEY and CDR2 SVGAGI. CDR3 bases: TGTGCCAGCGGCCAGGCTCAGCCCCAGCATTTT. Its translation is CASGQAQPQHF.